This TCR beta chain was identified in a study of blood T cell repertoires in COVID-19 (dated by TCRdb to 2019 to 2021). About the investigation overall: Samples covering the acute and convalescent phases of COVID-19 were provided by collaborators in the United States, Italy and Spain. The prospective study material was composed of cDNA or gDNA derived from T cells, B-cell-depleted T cells, or PBMCs. Deeply sampled blood TCRbeta repertoires from subjects exposed to, actively infected with, or recovered from COVID-19 were included in the dataset. A freely available public database, intended as a resource for researchers studying the immune response to SARS-CoV-2, is where the repertoires were released. The samples were drawn from two sources: the first 160 participants of the ongoing ImmuneRACE study, and 1,000 to 1,500 subjects contributed by 6 global collaborators. Sample metadata almost always included a de-identified subject ID, COVID-19 status, age in years and sex. Where HLA class I and class II types were available, the types were taken from metadata supplied by the sample provider, not from assay-based typing.

Study-wide conclusions, independent of this receptor: How much clinical and demographic metadata was included differed by source and by participant, and the metadata was provided uncurated.

The immunoSEQ Assay, a bias-controlled multiplex PCR, was used to amplify TCRbeta CDR3 regions from genomic DNA. The paper's processing steps were these. The number of nucleated cells in each sample was estimated from the amplification of reference gene primers within the assay. Sequence reads were collapsed and filtered to measure the absolute abundance of every unique TCRbeta CDR3 rearrangement. For each sample, productive Simpson clonality was calculated by taking the square root of Simpson's diversity index across productive rearrangements. TCRdb took over this immuneACCESS table, retaining in-frame rearrangements with V and J assigned. Such tables are incomplete; in checked studies, under half of the missing clones stem from an unresolved V gene, and the remainder is unexplained. The DNA gave D and trimming, while V, J and clone size come from that table. In this sample the table shows some 82,000 clones, around 81% of which occur a single time. Around 40% of the sample rests with the top ten.

The collaborating institutions used their own protocols to collect whole blood in K2EDTA tubes. For TCRbeta analysis, collaborators shipped samples in one of three forms: frozen whole blood, isolated PBMCs, or DNA extracted from either of those sample types. The germline V gene (reference sequence) sets CDR1 to DFQATT and CDR2 to SNEGSKA. Including the terminal cysteine and phenylalanine, the CDR3 comprises 13 residues. The kept DNA is CDR3 alone, 39 bases in frame from the first base. V is reduced by 3 bases and J by 4 bases, leaving a spacing of 12 bases between them. With respect to this clone: What this receptor recognizes is not known. Base quality data are lacking; no much larger clone is found one base away.

Recombination connected TRBV20-1 to TRBJ1-2; the best D guess is TRBD1, with 5 bases matching. The origin of this receptor is a man at least 80 years old with acute or convalescent COVID-19. The sequenced material came from peripheral blood. The DNA reads TGCAGTGCTAGTTTGGGGCAGATCTATGGCTACACCTTC. The translation is CSASLGQIYGYTF.